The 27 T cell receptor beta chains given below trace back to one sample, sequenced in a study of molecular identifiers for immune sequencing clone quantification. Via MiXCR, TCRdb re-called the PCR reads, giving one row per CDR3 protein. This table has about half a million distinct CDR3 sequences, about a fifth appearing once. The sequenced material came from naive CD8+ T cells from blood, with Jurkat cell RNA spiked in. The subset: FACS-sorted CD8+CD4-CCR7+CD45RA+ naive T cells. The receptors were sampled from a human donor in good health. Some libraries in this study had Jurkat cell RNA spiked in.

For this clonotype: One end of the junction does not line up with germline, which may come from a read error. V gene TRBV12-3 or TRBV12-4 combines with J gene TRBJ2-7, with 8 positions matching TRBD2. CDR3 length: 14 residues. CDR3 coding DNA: TGTGCCAGCAGTCCCGCGGGGGGCCCGTACGCGCAGTACTTC. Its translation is CASSPAGGPYAQYF.

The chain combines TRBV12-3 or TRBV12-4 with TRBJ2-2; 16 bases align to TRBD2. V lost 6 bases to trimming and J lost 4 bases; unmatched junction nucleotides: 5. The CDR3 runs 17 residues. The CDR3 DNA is TGTGCCAGCAGAAGGGGACTAGCGGGAGGGCCCACCGGGGAGCTGTTTTTT. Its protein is CASRRGLAGGPTGELFF.

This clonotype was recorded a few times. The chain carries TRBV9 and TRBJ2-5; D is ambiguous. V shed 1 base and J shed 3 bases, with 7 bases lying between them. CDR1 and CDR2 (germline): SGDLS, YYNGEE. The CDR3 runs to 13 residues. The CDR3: CASSVMQEETQYF. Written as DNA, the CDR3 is TGTGCCAGCAGCGTAATGCAGGAAGAGACCCAGTACTTC.

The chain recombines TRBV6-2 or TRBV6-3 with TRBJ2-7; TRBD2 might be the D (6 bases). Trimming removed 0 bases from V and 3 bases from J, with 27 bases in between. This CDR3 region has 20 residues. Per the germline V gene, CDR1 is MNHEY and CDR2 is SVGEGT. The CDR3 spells CASSYSKPGAFTRFGYEQYF. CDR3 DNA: TGTGCCAGCAGTTACTCGAAGCCGGGAGCATTTACGAGGTTCGGCTACGAGCAGTACTTC.

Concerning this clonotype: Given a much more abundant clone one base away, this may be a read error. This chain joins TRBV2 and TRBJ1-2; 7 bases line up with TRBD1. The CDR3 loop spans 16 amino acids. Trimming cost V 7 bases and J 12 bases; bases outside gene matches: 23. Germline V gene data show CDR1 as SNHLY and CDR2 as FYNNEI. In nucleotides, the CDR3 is TGTGCCAGCAAGTTGGGACAGAACACTATGAATTCAGGCAACACCTTC. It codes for CASKLGQNTMNSGNTF.

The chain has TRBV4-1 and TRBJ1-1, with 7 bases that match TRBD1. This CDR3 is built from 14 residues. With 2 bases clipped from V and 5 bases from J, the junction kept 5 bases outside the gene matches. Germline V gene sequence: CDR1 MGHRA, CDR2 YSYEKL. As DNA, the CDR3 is TGCGCCAGCAGCCAACCTACAGGGGTGACTGAAGCTTTCTTT. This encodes CASSQPTGVTEAFF.

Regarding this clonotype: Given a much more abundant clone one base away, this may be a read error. The CDR3 reads CACSHTKPAGYEQYF. The CDR3, as DNA: TGTGCCTGCAGCCACACAAAGCCCGCGGGCTACGAGCAGTACTTC. The chain employs TRBV27 and TRBJ2-7, with D possibly matching TRBD2 (5 bases). CDR3 length: 15 amino acids. CDR1 is MNHEY and CDR2 is SMNVEV in the germline V gene (reference sequence).

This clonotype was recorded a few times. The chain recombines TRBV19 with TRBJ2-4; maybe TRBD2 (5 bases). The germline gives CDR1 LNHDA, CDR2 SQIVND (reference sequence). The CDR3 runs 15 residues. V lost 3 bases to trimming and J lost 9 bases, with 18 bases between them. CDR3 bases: TGTGCCAGTAGTATGGCTAGCCGGGGAGAAGGCATTCAGTACTTC. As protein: CASSMASRGEGIQYF.

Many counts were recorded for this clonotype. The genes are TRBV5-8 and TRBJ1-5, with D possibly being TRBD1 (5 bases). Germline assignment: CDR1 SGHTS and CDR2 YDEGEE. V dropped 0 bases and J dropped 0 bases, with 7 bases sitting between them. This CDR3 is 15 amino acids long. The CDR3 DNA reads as TGTGCCAGCAGCTTGGGACAGACTAGCAATCAGCCCCAGCATTTT. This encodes CASSLGQTSNQPQHF. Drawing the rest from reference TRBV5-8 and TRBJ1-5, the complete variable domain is EAGVTQSPTHLIKTRGQQATLRCSPISGHTSVYWYQQALGLGLQFLLWYDEGEERNRGNFPPRFSGRQFPNYSSELNVNALELEDSALYLCASSLGQTSNQPQHFGDGTRLSIL.

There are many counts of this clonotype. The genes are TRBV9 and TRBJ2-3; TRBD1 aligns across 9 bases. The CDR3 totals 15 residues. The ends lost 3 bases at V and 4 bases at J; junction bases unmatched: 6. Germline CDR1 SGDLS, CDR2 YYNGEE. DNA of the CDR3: TGTGCCAGCAGCGAACAGGGGGCGTACTCAGATACGCAGTATTTT. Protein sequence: CASSEQGAYSDTQYF.

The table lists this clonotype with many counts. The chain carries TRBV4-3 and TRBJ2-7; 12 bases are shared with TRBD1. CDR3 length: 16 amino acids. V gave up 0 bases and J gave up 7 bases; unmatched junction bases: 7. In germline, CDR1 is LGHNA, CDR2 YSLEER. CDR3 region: CASSQDLGQGALEQYF. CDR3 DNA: TGCGCCAGCAGCCAAGATCTGGGACAGGGGGCGTTAGAGCAGTACTTC.

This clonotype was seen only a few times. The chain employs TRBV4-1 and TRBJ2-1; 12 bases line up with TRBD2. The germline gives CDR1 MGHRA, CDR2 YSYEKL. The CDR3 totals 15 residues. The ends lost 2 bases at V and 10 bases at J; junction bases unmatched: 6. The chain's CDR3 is CASSQLAGGLREQFF. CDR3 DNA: TGCGCCAGCAGCCAACTAGCGGGGGGGCTCCGGGAGCAGTTCTTC.

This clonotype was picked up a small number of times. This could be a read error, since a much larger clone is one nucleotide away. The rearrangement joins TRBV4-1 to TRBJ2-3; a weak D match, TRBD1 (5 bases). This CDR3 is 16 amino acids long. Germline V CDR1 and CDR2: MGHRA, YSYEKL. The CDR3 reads CASSQVRTAKTDAQYF. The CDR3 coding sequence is TGCGCCAGCAGCCAAGTTCGGACGGCCAAGACAGATGCGCAGTATTTT.

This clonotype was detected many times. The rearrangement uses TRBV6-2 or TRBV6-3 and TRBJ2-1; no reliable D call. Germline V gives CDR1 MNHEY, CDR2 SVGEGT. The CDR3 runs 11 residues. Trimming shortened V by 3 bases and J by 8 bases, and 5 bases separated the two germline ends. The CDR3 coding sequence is TGTGCCAGCAGTTATGGAGATGAGCAGTTCTTC. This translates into CASSYGDEQFF.

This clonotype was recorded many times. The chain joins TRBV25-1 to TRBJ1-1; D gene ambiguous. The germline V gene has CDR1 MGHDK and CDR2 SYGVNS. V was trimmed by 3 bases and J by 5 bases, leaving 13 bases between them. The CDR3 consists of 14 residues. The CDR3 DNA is TGTGCCAGCAGTGAGGACTGGGAAACGACTGAAGCTTTCTTT. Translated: CASSEDWETTEAFF.

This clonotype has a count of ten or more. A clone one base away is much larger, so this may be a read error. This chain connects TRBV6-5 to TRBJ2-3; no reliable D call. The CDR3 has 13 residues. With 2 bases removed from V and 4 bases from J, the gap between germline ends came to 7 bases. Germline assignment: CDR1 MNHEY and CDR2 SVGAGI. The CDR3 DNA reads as TGTGCCAGCAGTTACACCTCCTCAGATACGCAGTATTTT. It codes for CASSYTSSDTQYF.

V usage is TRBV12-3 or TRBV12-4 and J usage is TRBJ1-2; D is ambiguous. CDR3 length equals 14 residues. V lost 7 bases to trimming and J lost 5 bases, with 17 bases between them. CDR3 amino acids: CASIPGNQPYGYTF. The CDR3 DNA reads TGTGCCAGCATCCCCGGCAACCAACCTTATGGCTACACCTTC.

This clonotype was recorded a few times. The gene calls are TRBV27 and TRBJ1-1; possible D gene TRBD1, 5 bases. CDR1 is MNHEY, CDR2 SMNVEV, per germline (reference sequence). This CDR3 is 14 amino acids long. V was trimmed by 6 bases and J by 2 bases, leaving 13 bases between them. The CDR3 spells CASSIQVKNTEAFF. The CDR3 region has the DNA TGTGCCAGCAGCATACAGGTTAAAAACACTGAAGCTTTCTTT.

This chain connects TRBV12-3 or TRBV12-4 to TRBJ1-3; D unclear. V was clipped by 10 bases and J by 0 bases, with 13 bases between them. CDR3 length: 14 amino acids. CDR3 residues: CANSSLGSGNTIYF. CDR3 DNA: TGTGCCAACAGCAGCCTCGGCTCTGGAAACACCATATATTTT.

The CDR3 coding sequence is TGTGCCAGCAGCTCGGGACGTATGCCCCAGGGCTACACCTTC. It yields the protein CASSSGRMPQGYTF. The rearrangement joins TRBV13 to TRBJ1-2, with D possibly TRBD1 on 5 matching bases. Germline V gives CDR1 PRHDT, CDR2 FYEKMQ (reference sequence). Trimming cost V 4 bases and J 8 bases, with 17 bases left between them. The CDR3 totals 14 residues.

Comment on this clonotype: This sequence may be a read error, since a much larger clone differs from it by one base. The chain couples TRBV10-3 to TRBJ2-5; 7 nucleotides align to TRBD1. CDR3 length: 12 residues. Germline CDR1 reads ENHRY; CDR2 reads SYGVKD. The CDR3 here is CAVSDRDGTQYF. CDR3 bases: TGTGCCGTCAGCGACAGGGACGGGACCCAGTACTTC.

CDR3 nucleotide sequence: TGTGCCAGCAGTTTCTCGGGACTAGCGGGAGTCGGTACAGATACGCAGTATTTT. Residues: CASSFSGLAGVGTDTQYF. The rearrangement uses TRBV27 and TRBJ2-3, with TRBD2 matching 14 bases. Germline assignment: CDR1 MNHEY and CDR2 SMNVEV (reference sequence). The CDR3 runs 18 residues. Trimming removed 3 bases from V and 3 bases from J; junction bases left unmatched: 8.

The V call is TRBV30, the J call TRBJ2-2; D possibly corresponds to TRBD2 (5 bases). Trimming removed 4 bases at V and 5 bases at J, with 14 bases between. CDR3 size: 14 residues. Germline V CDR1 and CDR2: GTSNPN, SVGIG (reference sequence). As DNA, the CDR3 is TGTGCCTGGAACCCAGTTGGGGAGACCGGGGAGCTGTTTTTT. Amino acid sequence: CAWNPVGETGELFF.

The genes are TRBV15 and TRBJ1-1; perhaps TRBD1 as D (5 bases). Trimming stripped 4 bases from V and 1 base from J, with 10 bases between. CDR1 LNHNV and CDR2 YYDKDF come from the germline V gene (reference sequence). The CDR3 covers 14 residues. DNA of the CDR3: TGTGCCACCAGCAAGGGACCGCGGAACACTGAAGCTTTCTTT. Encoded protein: CATSKGPRNTEAFF. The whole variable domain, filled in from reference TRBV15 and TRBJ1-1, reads DAMVIQNPRYQVTQFGKPVTLSCSQTLNHNVMYWYQQKSSQAPKLLFHYYDKDFNNEADTPDNFQSRRPNTSFCFLDIRSPGLGDTAMYLCATSKGPRNTEAFFGQGTRLTVV.

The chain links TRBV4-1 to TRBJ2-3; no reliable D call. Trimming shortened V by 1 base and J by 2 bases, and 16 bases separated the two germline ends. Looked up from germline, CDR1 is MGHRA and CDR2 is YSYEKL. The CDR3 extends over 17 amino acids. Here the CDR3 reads CASSQGLRVPNTDTQYF. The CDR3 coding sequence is TGCGCCAGCAGCCAAGGCCTACGAGTCCCGAACACAGATACGCAGTATTTT.

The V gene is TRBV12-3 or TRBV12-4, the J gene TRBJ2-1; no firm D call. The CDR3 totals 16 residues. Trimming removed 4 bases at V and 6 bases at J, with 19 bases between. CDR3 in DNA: TGTGCCAGCAGTTGGTCTTTGGGCAGGTCGGGCAATGAGCAGTTCTTC. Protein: CASSWSLGRSGNEQFF.

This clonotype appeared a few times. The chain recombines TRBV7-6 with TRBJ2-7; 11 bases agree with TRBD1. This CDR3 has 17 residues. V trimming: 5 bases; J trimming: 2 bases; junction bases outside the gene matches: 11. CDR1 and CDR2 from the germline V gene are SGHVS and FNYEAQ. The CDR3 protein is CASSPEYPGQGAYEQYF. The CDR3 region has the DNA TGTGCCAGCAGCCCGGAGTACCCGGGACAGGGGGCCTACGAGCAGTACTTC.